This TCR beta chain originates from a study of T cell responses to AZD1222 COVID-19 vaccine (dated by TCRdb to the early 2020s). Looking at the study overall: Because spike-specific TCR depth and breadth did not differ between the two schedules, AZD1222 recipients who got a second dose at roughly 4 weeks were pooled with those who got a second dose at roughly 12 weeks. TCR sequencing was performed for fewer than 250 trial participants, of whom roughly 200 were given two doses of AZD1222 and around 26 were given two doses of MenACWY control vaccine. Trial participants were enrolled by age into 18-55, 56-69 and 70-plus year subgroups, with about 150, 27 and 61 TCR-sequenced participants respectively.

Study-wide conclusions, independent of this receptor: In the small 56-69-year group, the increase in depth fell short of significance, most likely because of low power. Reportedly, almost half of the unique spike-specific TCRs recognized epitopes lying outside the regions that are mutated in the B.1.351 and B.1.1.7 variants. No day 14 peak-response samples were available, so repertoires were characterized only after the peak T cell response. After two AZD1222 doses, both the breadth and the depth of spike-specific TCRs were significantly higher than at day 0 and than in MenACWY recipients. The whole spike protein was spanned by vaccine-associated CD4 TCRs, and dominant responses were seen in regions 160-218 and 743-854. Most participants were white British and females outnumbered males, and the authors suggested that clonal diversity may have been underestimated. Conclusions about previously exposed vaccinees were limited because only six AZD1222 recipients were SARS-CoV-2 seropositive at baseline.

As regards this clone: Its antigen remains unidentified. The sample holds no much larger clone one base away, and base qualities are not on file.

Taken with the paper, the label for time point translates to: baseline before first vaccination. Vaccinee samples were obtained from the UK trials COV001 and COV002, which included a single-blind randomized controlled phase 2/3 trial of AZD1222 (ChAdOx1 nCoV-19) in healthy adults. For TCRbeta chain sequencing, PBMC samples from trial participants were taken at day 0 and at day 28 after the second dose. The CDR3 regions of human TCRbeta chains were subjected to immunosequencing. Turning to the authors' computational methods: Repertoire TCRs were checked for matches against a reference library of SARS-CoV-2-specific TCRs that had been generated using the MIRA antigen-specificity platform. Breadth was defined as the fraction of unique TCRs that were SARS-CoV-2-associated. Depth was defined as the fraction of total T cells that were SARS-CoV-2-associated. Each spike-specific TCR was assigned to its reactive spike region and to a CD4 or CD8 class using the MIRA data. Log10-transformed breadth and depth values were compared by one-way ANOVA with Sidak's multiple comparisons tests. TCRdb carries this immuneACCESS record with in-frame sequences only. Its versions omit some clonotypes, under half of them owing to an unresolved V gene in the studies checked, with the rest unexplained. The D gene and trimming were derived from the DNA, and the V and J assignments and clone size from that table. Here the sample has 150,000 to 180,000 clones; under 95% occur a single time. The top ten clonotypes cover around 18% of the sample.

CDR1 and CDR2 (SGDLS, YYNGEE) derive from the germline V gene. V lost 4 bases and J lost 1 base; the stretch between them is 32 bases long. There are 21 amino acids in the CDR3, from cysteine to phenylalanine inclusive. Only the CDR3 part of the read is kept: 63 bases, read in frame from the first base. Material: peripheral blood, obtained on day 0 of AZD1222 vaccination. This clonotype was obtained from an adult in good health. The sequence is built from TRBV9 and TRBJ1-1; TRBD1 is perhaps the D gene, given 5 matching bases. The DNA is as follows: TGTGCCAGCAGCCCGCGCGTGGGCAGGGAAGATTGGAGGCCCCGGAACACTGAAGCTTTCTTT. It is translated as CASSPRVGREDWRPRNTEAFF.